Listed below are T cell receptor beta chains from one sample, sequenced in a study of blood T cell repertoires in COVID-19. Only in-frame clones appear in the TCRdb table, and some are missing; sequencing was by immunoSEQ multiplex PCR. The sample includes approximately 260,000 clones, around 90% of them seen just once. What was sequenced was PBMCs or T cells enriched from blood (not recorded which). The receptors were gathered from a woman in her twenties or thirties with acute COVID-19. CDR3s include the opening cysteine and the closing phenylalanine or tryptophan. Fields, in order: V gene, clone size, D gene, J gene, CDR3 protein, CDR3 DNA. D genes are given only for firm matches. For some rows the clone size is stated as once, few or many, or as a class when expanded; others skip it.

v_call: TRBV19; clone_size: .; d_call: TRBD2; j_call: TRBJ2-3; cdr3_aa: CATKSVVPSGGRVTDTQYF; cdr3_nt: TGTGCCACCAAGTCGGTAGTCCCGTCTGGCGGGAGGGTGACAGATACGCAGTATTTT
v_call: TRBV3-1/TRBV3-2; clone_size: few; d_call: .; j_call: TRBJ1-2; cdr3_aa: CASRQTRTYGYTF; cdr3_nt: TGTGCCAGCAGACAGACAAGAACTTATGGCTACACCTTC
v_call: TRBV2; clone_size: .; d_call: .; j_call: TRBJ1-4; cdr3_aa: CASSGTYGIGEKLFF; cdr3_nt: TGTGCCAGCAGCGGAACCTACGGGATTGGTGAAAAACTGTTTTTT
v_call: TRBV7-9; clone_size: .; d_call: TRBD1; j_call: TRBJ2-7; cdr3_aa: CASRTDRAYEQYF; cdr3_nt: TGTGCCAGCAGGACTGACAGGGCCTACGAGCAGTACTTC
v_call: TRBV18; clone_size: once; d_call: .; j_call: TRBJ2-7; cdr3_aa: CASSPKQAYEQYF; cdr3_nt: TGTGCCAGCTCACCAAAACAGGCGTACGAGCAGTACTTC
v_call: TRBV5-5; clone_size: .; d_call: .; j_call: TRBJ1-1; cdr3_aa: CATRNQDGGEAFF; cdr3_nt: TGTGCCACCAGAAACCAGGACGGGGGAGAAGCTTTCTTT
v_call: TRBV27; clone_size: .; d_call: .; j_call: TRBJ1-6; cdr3_aa: CASSLTGVGNSPLHF; cdr3_nt: TGTGCCAGCAGTCTCACCGGGGTCGGAAATTCACCCCTCCACTTT
v_call: TRBV9; clone_size: few; d_call: .; j_call: TRBJ1-5; cdr3_aa: CASSFTGNQPQHF; cdr3_nt: TGTGCCAGCAGCTTCACAGGGAATCAGCCCCAGCATTTT
v_call: TRBV7-2; clone_size: once; d_call: TRBD2; j_call: TRBJ2-3; cdr3_aa: CASSLSVGLAGGPGDTQYF; cdr3_nt: TGTGCCAGCAGCTTAAGTGTCGGGCTAGCGGGAGGGCCAGGAGATACGCAGTATTTT
v_call: TRBV2; clone_size: .; d_call: .; j_call: TRBJ1-4; cdr3_aa: CASRGHGQGGEKLFF; cdr3_nt: TGTGCCAGCAGGGGCCACGGGCAGGGTGGGGAAAAACTGTTTTTT
v_call: TRBV4-1; clone_size: .; d_call: TRBD1; j_call: TRBJ1-4; cdr3_aa: CASSQRGQGPNEKLFF; cdr3_nt: TGCGCCAGCAGCCAAAGGGGACAGGGGCCTAATGAAAAACTGTTTTTT
v_call: TRBV19; clone_size: .; d_call: .; j_call: TRBJ1-5; cdr3_aa: CASIGSGQPQHF; cdr3_nt: TGTGCCAGTATTGGTTCGGGGCAGCCCCAGCATTTT
v_call: TRBV4-1; clone_size: .; d_call: TRBD1; j_call: TRBJ2-7; cdr3_aa: CASSVQGGNLYEQYF; cdr3_nt: TGCGCCAGCAGCGTACAGGGGGGCAATCTATACGAGCAGTACTTC
v_call: TRBV7-9; clone_size: .; d_call: .; j_call: TRBJ1-2; cdr3_aa: CASSETGLTF; cdr3_nt: TGTGCCAGCAGCGAGACAGGCCTCACCTTC
v_call: TRBV28; clone_size: .; d_call: .; j_call: TRBJ1-1; cdr3_aa: CASSLARTLFGAFF; cdr3_nt: TGTGCCAGCAGTTTAGCTCGGACACTCTTTGGGGCTTTCTTT
v_call: TRBV5-4; clone_size: .; d_call: .; j_call: TRBJ2-7; cdr3_aa: CASRQTGFTGGAYEQYF; cdr3_nt: TGTGCCAGCCGACAAACCGGGTTTACGGGGGGCGCCTACGAGCAGTACTTC
v_call: TRBV3-1/TRBV3-2; clone_size: .; d_call: .; j_call: TRBJ1-4; cdr3_aa: CASSPHGEGGEKLFF; cdr3_nt: TGTGCCAGCAGCCCACACGGGGAGGGGGGTGAAAAACTGTTTTTT
v_call: TRBV2; clone_size: .; d_call: .; j_call: TRBJ1-1; cdr3_aa: CASSAGREAFF; cdr3_nt: TGTGCCAGCTCCGCGGGCCGCGAAGCTTTCTTT
v_call: TRBV28; clone_size: once; d_call: .; j_call: TRBJ2-5; cdr3_aa: CASSFPIVGGRETQYF; cdr3_nt: TGTGCCAGCAGTTTCCCTATAGTGGGGGGTCGGGAGACCCAGTACTTC
v_call: TRBV7-9; clone_size: medium-sized; d_call: TRBD1; j_call: TRBJ1-2; cdr3_aa: CASSSRDRGPGGYTF; cdr3_nt: TGTGCCAGCAGCTCCCGGGACAGGGGGCCGGGGGGCTACACCTTC
v_call: TRBV19; clone_size: .; d_call: TRBD1; j_call: TRBJ1-5; cdr3_aa: CASSVTGESNQPQHF; cdr3_nt: TGTGCCAGTAGTGTGACAGGGGAGAGCAATCAGCCCCAGCATTTT
v_call: TRBV27; clone_size: .; d_call: .; j_call: TRBJ1-2; cdr3_aa: CASSSAGVGNYGYTF; cdr3_nt: TGTGCCAGCAGTTCCGCGGGGGTGGGCAACTATGGCTACACCTTC